A selection of T cell receptor beta chains follows, all from one sample in a study of control samples from healthy donors and cancer patients. Assay: immunoSEQ multiplex PCR; the TCRdb copy retains only in-frame clones and omits some. Of some 87,000 clones listed, roughly 84% were seen once; the top ten hold around a tenth. Specimen: PBMCs. Receptor source: a man aged 55 to 69 with head and neck cancer. Each CDR3 is given with its conserved first and last residue. A D gene is named only where the DNA matches it firmly. Not all rows give a size; the values are once, few, many and, for expanded clones, a class.

abundance,v_gene,j_gene,d_gene,len,CDR3nt,CDR3aa
-,TRBV25-1,TRBJ2-2,TRBD2,18,TGTGCCAGCAGTGAATCTCCCCGACTAGCGGGAGAGACCGGGGAGCTGTTTTTT,CASSESPRLAGETGELFF
-,TRBV28,TRBJ2-2,-,16,TGTGCCAGCAGTTTGATGGGCAGGTCGGATCTCGGGGAGCTGTTTTTT,CASSLMGRSDLGELFF
-,TRBV19,TRBJ2-6,-,16,TGTGCCAGTAAAATGGGGACGGACTCTGGGGCCAACGTCCTGACTTTC,CASKMGTDSGANVLTF
-,TRBV27,TRBJ1-1,-,14,TGTGCCAGCAGTTTAATGGGGGGCGGCACTGAAGCTTTCTTT,CASSLMGGGTEAFF
once,TRBV7-9,TRBJ2-1,-,16,TGTGCCAGCAGCTCCATAACCAGAGTCCCCTACAATGAGCAGTTCTTC,CASSSITRVPYNEQFF
-,TRBV5-1,TRBJ2-3,TRBD2,15,TGCGCCAGCAGCTCGAGGACTAGCGAAACAGATACGCAGTATTTT,CASSSRTSETDTQYF
-,TRBV6-5,TRBJ1-5,-,14,TGTGCCAGCAGAGAGAGTGGTAGCTCGCAGCCCCAGCATTTT,CASRESGSSQPQHF
-,TRBV5-1,TRBJ2-7,-,14,TGCGCCAGCAGCCCCCTCCCGGGTTCCTACGAGCAGTACTTC,CASSPLPGSYEQYF
-,TRBV4-1,TRBJ2-2,TRBD2,18,TGCGCCAGCACCCCGGCCGGTAGCGGGAGCCCGAACACCGGGGAGCTGTTTTTT,CASTPAGSGSPNTGELFF
-,TRBV30,TRBJ2-5,TRBD2,15,TGTGCCTGGAGTGAACTAGCGGGAGCGACAGAGACCCAGTACTTC,CAWSELAGATETQYF
-,TRBV29-1,TRBJ1-5,TRBD1,12,TGCAGCGTCATGACAGGGAATCAGCCCCAGCATTTT,CSVMTGNQPQHF
-,TRBV2,TRBJ2-5,-,12,TGTGCCAGCAGTATCGAAGGGGAGACCCAGTACTTC,CASSIEGETQYF
once,TRBV5-5,TRBJ2-1,-,14,TGTGCCAGCAGCATCCATATCGGGGTAAGAGAGCAGTTCTTC,CASSIHIGVREQFF
-,TRBV10-1,TRBJ2-7,-,14,TGCGCCGCCGCAACTAGTGGGATACCCTACGAGCAGTACTTC,CAAATSGIPYEQYF
-,TRBV28,TRBJ1-2,TRBD1,14,TGTGCCAGCAGTTCGGGACAGGGTCACTATGGCTACACCTTC,CASSSGQGHYGYTF
-,TRBV6-5,TRBJ1-2,TRBD1,12,TGTGCCAGCATGACAGGGCACTACGGCTACACCTTC,CASMTGHYGYTF
-,TRBV5-1,TRBJ1-1,-,14,TGCGCCAGCAGCCTAAACCTAGGGACCACCGAAGCTTTCTTT,CASSLNLGTTEAFF
-,TRBV5-6,TRBJ2-1,-,11,TGTGCCAGCAGCCAGGGGCGGGAGTTGTTCTTC,CASSQGRELFF
-,TRBV11-3,TRBJ2-1,TRBD2,20,TGTGCCAGCAGCTTAGATTATTGGGGCCAGACTAGCGGGAGAAGGAATGAGCAGTTCTTC,CASSLDYWGQTSGRRNEQFF
-,TRBV12-3/TRBV12-4,TRBJ1-1,-,12,TGTGCCAGCAGTTTTGTGAACACTGAAGCTTTCTTT,CASSFVNTEAFF
-,TRBV7-2,TRBJ2-3,TRBD2,14,TGTGCCAGCAGAACCGGGAGCGGGACTGGTACGCAGTATTTT,CASRTGSGTGTQYF
medium-sized,TRBV5-8,TRBJ2-2,-,14,TGTGCCAGCAGCTTGGCCGGGAGCACCGGGGAGCTGTTTTTT,CASSLAGSTGELFF
-,TRBV13,TRBJ2-5,-,13,TGTGCCAGCAGCTCCCTGGGGGGCGAGACCCAGTACTTC,CASSSLGGETQYF
-,TRBV12-3/TRBV12-4,TRBJ1-1,-,13,TGTGCCAGCAGTTTGGGGGGGAACACTGAAGCTTTCTTT,CASSLGGNTEAFF
-,TRBV4-1,TRBJ1-1,-,14,TGCGCCAGCAGCCAAGATCCTAAACTCACTGAAGCTTTCTTT,CASSQDPKLTEAFF
-,TRBV2,TRBJ2-1,-,14,TGTGCCAGCAGGCCCCAGGGGTCCTACAATGAGCAGTTCTTC,CASRPQGSYNEQFF
-,TRBV7-9,TRBJ2-1,-,18,TGTGCCAGCAGCCCCCGCCGGCGGGCCTCCAGCTCCTACAATGAGCAGTTCTTC,CASSPRRRASSSYNEQFF
-,TRBV3-1/TRBV3-2,TRBJ1-2,TRBD1,14,TGTGCCAGCAGCCTCACGGGGACAGGGGATGGCTACACCTTC,CASSLTGTGDGYTF
-,TRBV6-5,TRBJ1-2,-,16,TGTGCCAGCAGTTACTCGGGGCAGGCCGCTAACTATGGCTACACCTTC,CASSYSGQAANYGYTF
-,TRBV7-2,TRBJ2-7,TRBD2,15,TGTGCCAGCAGCTTAGGTTTTAGCGGGGGCGTTGAGCAGTACTTC,CASSLGFSGGVEQYF
-,TRBV18,TRBJ2-1,-,14,TGTGCCAGCTCACTGTCGGGAAGGGACGATGAGCAGTTCTTC,CASSLSGRDDEQFF
-,TRBV10-2,TRBJ1-4,-,11,TGCGCCAGCAGGACTAATGAAAAACTGTTTTTT,CASRTNEKLFF
-,TRBV18,TRBJ2-1,-,17,TGTGCCAGCTCCGGGTCAGGGCCGGAGAGCTCCTACAATGAGCAGTTCTTC,CASSGSGPESSYNEQFF
-,TRBV28,TRBJ2-7,TRBD1,15,TGTGCCAGCAGTACCCCGGGACAGGGATTCTACGAGCAGTACTTC,CASSTPGQGFYEQYF
-,TRBV12-3/TRBV12-4,TRBJ2-7,TRBD1,13,TGTGCCAGCAGCCCGACAGGGTCCTACGAGCAGTACTTC,CASSPTGSYEQYF
-,TRBV11-2,TRBJ1-1,-,13,TGTGCCAGCAGCACCTTGAGGGGTGCCGAAGCTTTCTTT,CASSTLRGAEAFF
-,TRBV24-1,TRBJ2-1,TRBD2,16,TGTGCCACCAGTGACCCCGTGTTAGCGGGGGTAAATGAGCAGTTCTTC,CATSDPVLAGVNEQFF
-,TRBV6-1,TRBJ2-5,-,17,TGTGCCAGCAGTGAAACCGTCGCACCCTCCACCAGAGAGACCCAGTACTTC,CASSETVAPSTRETQYF
-,TRBV18,TRBJ1-1,TRBD1,16,TGTGCCAGCTCACCCTATGGACAGGCGGGGAACACTGAAGCTTTCTTT,CASSPYGQAGNTEAFF
-,TRBV5-1,TRBJ2-1,TRBD2,16,TGCGCCAGCAGCCCCGCTAGCGGTCTTTCCTACAATGAGCAGTTCTTC,CASSPASGLSYNEQFF
-,TRBV5-1,TRBJ2-6,-,15,TGCGCCAGCAGACGGGACGTGGGCCGGGCCAACGTCCTGACTTTC,CASRRDVGRANVLTF
-,TRBV28,TRBJ1-2,-,15,TGTGCCAGCAGTTTAGGGGGCGTCGCTAACTATGGCTACACCTTC,CASSLGGVANYGYTF
-,TRBV5-1,TRBJ2-2,-,14,TGCGCCAGCAGCTTGGCACAGAACACCGGGGAGCTGTTTTTT,CASSLAQNTGELFF
once,TRBV5-1,TRBJ1-3,-,14,TGCGCCAGCAGCCGAGGGGGAGCCGGAAACACCATATATTTT,CASSRGGAGNTIYF
-,TRBV19,TRBJ2-5,-,13,TGTGCCAGTAGTATAGACGAGGAAGAGACCCAGTACTTC,CASSIDEEETQYF
-,TRBV7-9,TRBJ2-7,TRBD1,12,TGTGCCAGCAGCTTAACAGGGGGCGAGCAGTACTTC,CASSLTGGEQYF
few,TRBV7-9,TRBJ1-4,-,18,TGTGCCAGCAGCCGTCGACGGGGCCAAGGGGAAACTAATGAAAAACTGTTTTTT,CASSRRRGQGETNEKLFF
-,TRBV19,TRBJ1-2,-,14,TGTGCCAGTAACACCAATACAGGGACCTATGGCTACACCTTC,CASNTNTGTYGYTF
-,TRBV18,TRBJ1-1,-,13,TGTGCCAGCTCACCACAGGGAACCACTGAAGCTTTCTTT,CASSPQGTTEAFF
-,TRBV18,TRBJ2-2,-,16,TGTGCCAGCTCTCCCCGGACATCTTTGAACACCGGGGAGCTGTTTTTT,CASSPRTSLNTGELFF
-,TRBV6-1,TRBJ2-7,TRBD2,13,TGTGCCAGCAGTGATCTCGGATGGACTAGGCCCCAATTC,CASSDLGWTRPQF